This TCR beta chain was recovered during a study of HIV-infected patients and healthy controls (dated by TCRdb to the mid-2010s). Broadly, across the study: The question the study tested was whether immune perturbation and reconstitution could be captured by deep TCR repertoire sequencing of small blood samples from HIV patients.

Using SuperScript III with primers targeting the alpha and beta constant regions, around 530 ng of RNA was reverse transcribed. Separate alpha and beta chain libraries were generated by chain-specific third strand synthesis with multiplexing indices. To avoid primer bias, the protocol used one single primer pair to amplify every rearrangement within a chain, and the protocol also attached molecular barcodes to each cDNA molecule. Purified cDNA was joined by T4 RNA Ligase 1 to a 5' RACE adapter carrying a random hexamer and the SP2 sequencing primer site. With slow temperature ramps used to favor optimal annealing, second strand synthesis was primed from the SP2 site with Phusion polymerase. Each molecule's 12-nucleotide barcode consisted of two random hexamer sequences, both added before amplification and joined together. A brief initial PCR introduced P5 and P7 adapter elements together with a second index, and a roughly 25-cycle amplification PCR using P5s and P7 primers was subsequently performed. In total the libraries went through roughly 29 PCR cycles, after which the libraries were quantified on a Qubit, sized on a Bioanalyzer, and diluted to approximately 4 nM. The normalized libraries were sequenced on an Illumina MiSeq using 2 x 250 paired-end kits. Reverse transcription reactions were cleaned up on MinElute columns and eluted into approximately 10 ul Tris-Cl. A 1:1 ratio of AMPure XP beads was used to clean the adapter ligations after they had run for about 21 hours at 16 degrees C. The authors processed their data as follows. Demultiplexed FASTQ files were processed with a modified Decombinator that output V, J, insert and barcode information. Any sequence that shared a barcode yet differed from the dominant sequence was discarded as an error, and the number of original cDNA molecules was estimated by counting barcodes clustered at Levenshtein distance 3. Downstream analyses used R packages ineq, vegan, igraph and RCytoscape, with IMGT nomenclature and CDR3 definitions. V gene usage was calculated across distinct sequences, with every TCR tallied a single time to avoid skew from clonal expansion. Within a donor, similarity networks joined unique CDR3 amino acid sequences in every case where two of them were separated by a single Levenshtein edit. In the repertoires, a search was made for a compiled set of published HIV-specific CDR3s (approximately 87 alpha, approximately 700 beta) and CMV-specific CDR3s (around twelve alpha, 250 or so beta). Random subsampling to size-matched repertoires demonstrated that the decreased diversity in patients did not result from their lower sequence numbers. TCRdb ran its own pipeline on the public reads, namely fastp trimming at Q25 and MiXCR clone calling, and kept in-frame beta chains. For every CDR3 protein sequence, its rows merge into one entry that carries the most common genes and DNA. TCRdb, not the original authors, processed these V and J calls. This sample lists 17,000 or so distinct CDR3 sequences; around 5.5% were detected once. The ten top clones hold under 2.5% of the sample.

This clonotype has a count of ten or more. Its antigen target is currently unknown. Base qualities are missing; no much larger clone stands one base away. Beyond this particular receptor, the publication reports: Both the Jaccard index and the count of highly shared sequences showed that healthy controls shared more CDR3s between individuals than HIV+ patients did. Differing numbers of distinct sequences in patients and controls hindered comparison, and size-matching assigned excessive weight to rare events in the HIV-infected data. A major limit on how widely the findings apply, in the view of the authors, was that only sixteen HIV-infected individuals were processed. During therapy, a significant decrease in frequency was seen for HIV-associated CDR3s, whereas no significant change was found for CMV-associated CDR3s, although most of them became more frequent. HLA typing of donors was not performed in the study. Significantly higher mean Gini indices were seen in HIV-infected repertoires than in controls, possibly reflecting oligoclonality. Mean usage differed significantly between HIV-infected patients and controls for eight alpha and eight beta V genes. The apparent post-therapy recovery of the Gini index in HIV-infected patients was not reproduced in size-matched repertoire data. Healthy control repertoires showed roughly threefold more distinct CDR3s and higher Shannon diversity than untreated HIV+ repertoires. MAIT cell alpha-chain CDR3s were found at high frequency in healthy controls but were severely depleted in HIV+ repertoires. Slight age and sex profile differences between the study cohorts did not explain the observed diversity differences. Using whole blood restricted sequencing depth and prevented separating the dynamics of distinct T-cell subpopulations. Alpha-beta chain pairing was not determined in the samples.

Since whole blood was used without any cell fractionation, the repertoire reflected all peripheral T cells in unsorted form. Around ten uninfected healthy donors were sampled as controls, four of whom were sampled twice 2 to 4 months apart. For RNA extraction, less than 3 ml of peripheral blood was drawn into Tempus tubes. Residual genomic DNA was removed with the TURBO-DNase kit and globin mRNA was depleted with GLOBINclear. CDR3 length: 13 amino acids, cysteine to phenylalanine. CDR3 DNA is the only sequence kept; it has 39 bases, read in frame from the first base. V sheds 4 bases and J sheds 10 bases, leaving 16 bases between their ends. In the germline V gene (reference sequence), CDR1 corresponds to SGHKS and CDR2 to YYEKEE.

Here the chain combines TRBV5-5 and TRBJ2-3; the D gene is possibly TRBD2, with 5 bases matching. Specimen: blood. This sequence originates from an adult in good health. The bases are TGTGCCAGCAGCCCTATGCGGACTGAGGCGCAGTATTTT. The encoded protein is CASSPMRTEAQYF.